One and the same sample provided the 23 T cell receptor beta chains below, sequenced in a study of T cell clonality in common variable immunodeficiency (dated by TCRdb to between 2014 and 2017). Library preparation employed the immunoSEQ multiplex PCR assay. TCRdb re-hosts the immuneACCESS table, in-frame sequences only. Its copies lack some clones; in the studies checked, an unresolved V gene accounts for under half of them, and the cause for the rest is not known. The sample records 25,000 to 30,000 clones, none occurring a single time. Approximately 3% of the sample is in the top ten clones. On the study overall, not on this receptor specifically: Fewer deletions and N-nucleotide insertions were reportedly observed in CVID TCRbeta sequences, and highly modified clones with 13 or more V deletions were reportedly absent from CVID TCRbeta sequences.

These receptors' antigens are unknown. What was sequenced was peripheral blood mononuclear cells. The receptors were gathered from a human donor with common variable immunodeficiency.

This clone was seen a few times. The observed sequence ends 3 residues before the CDR3 terminus, with the missing tail filled in from the germline J gene. J is TRBJ2-7 and V is TRBV7-3, with 7 bases matching TRBD2. Germline V gives CDR1 SGHTA, CDR2 FQGTGA. This CDR3 has 14 amino acids. Germline trimming cut 5 bases from V and 0 bases from J; bases unmatched to any gene: 4. Partial CDR3 DNA: TGTGCCAGCAGCCCCGGGGGGAGCTCCTACGAG. It is translated as CASSPGGSSYE. The complete CDR3 reads CASSPGGSSYEQYF. Using reference TRBV7-3 and TRBJ2-7 for the parts outside the CDR3, the full variable domain is GAGVSQTPSNKVTEKGKYVELRCDPISGHTALYWYRQSLGQGPEFLIYFQGTGAADDSGLPNDRFFAVRPEGSVSTLKIQRTERGDSAVYLCASSPGGSSYEQYFGPGTRLTVT.

This clone was seen at least ten times. Sequencing ends 3 residues short of the CDR3 end; the germline J gene provides the rest. V usage is TRBV19 and J usage is TRBJ1-5; 7 nucleotides agree with TRBD1. Per germline, CDR1 LNHDA and CDR2 SQIVND (reference sequence). The CDR3 runs to 16 residues. V shed 3 bases and J 0 bases; nucleotides not matched to a gene: 5. CDR3 bases read: TGTGCCAGTAGTATCGCGGGACAGAATAGCAATCAGCCC. It specifies CASSIAGQNSNQP. The CDR3 in its entirety is CASSIAGQNSNQPQHF.

This clone was seen more than once but under ten times. The read falls 3 residues short of the CDR3 end, and the missing part is taken from the germline J gene. This chain connects TRBV7-6 to TRBJ2-7; no clear D. V lost 2 bases and J lost 1, with 9 bases in between. This CDR3 has 14 amino acids. The V gene's germline CDR1 is SGHVS and CDR2 FNYEAQ. The CDR3 sequence: CASSLLVRSYEQYF. The sequenced CDR3 bases are TGTGCCAGCAGCTTACTGGTCAGGTCCTACGAG.

Details on this clone: The CDR3 end is not reached by the read, which stops 3 residues before it; the germline J gene fills it in. This rearrangement joins TRBV7-6 to TRBJ2-1; 16 nucleotides align to TRBD2. The CDR3 contains 16 residues. The V gene's germline CDR1 is SGHVS and CDR2 FNYEAQ. V was pared by 5 bases and J by 9 bases, with 7 bases of the junction left unmatched. The sequenced CDR3 bases are TGTGCCAGCAGCGGCGGGACTAGCGGGGGGGGAGGTGAG. This sequence encodes CASSGGTSGGGGE. The entire CDR3 sequence reads CASSGGTSGGGGEQFF. Supplemented by reference TRBV7-6 and TRBJ2-1, the full variable domain reads GAGVSQSPRYKVTKRGQDVALRCDPISGHVSLYWYRQALGQGPEFLTYFNYEAQQDKSGLPNDRFSAERPEGSISTLTIQRTEQRDSAMYRCASSGGTSGGGGEQFFGPGTRLTVL.

This clone showed up many times. The read ends 3 residues shy of where the CDR3 ends; the end is completed using the germline J gene. The chain recombines TRBV5-1 with TRBJ2-2, with TRBD2 matching over 8 bases. The CDR3 runs to 15 residues. V shed 6 bases, J shed 4 bases, and the junction held 8 bases outside the gene matches. Germline V gives CDR1 SGHRS, CDR2 YFSETQ. The CDR3 DNA, read in part, is TGCGCCAGCAAATTACGGGGGGGAATCACCGGGGAG. This encodes CASKLRGGITGE. The entire CDR3 reads CASKLRGGITGELFF.

Of note for this clone: The read gets to within 3 residues of the CDR3 end, and the germline J gene fills in the rest. V is TRBV19 and J is TRBJ2-1, with a possible D match to TRBD2 (6 bases). The V end lost 3 bases, the J end lost 4 bases, and 10 bases lay between the germline ends. Germline-derived CDR1 and CDR2 are LNHDA and SQIVND (reference sequence). This CDR3 is 14 amino acids long. The part of the CDR3 DNA that was read is TGTGCCAGTAGTATTCGGGACTGGTACAATGAG. Its protein product is CASSIRDWYNE. The complete CDR3 sequence is CASSIRDWYNEQFF. The full variable domain, rest sourced from reference TRBV19 and TRBJ2-1, is DGGITQSPKYLFRKEGQNVTLSCEQNLNHDAMYWYRQDPGQGLRLIYYSQIVNDFQKGDIAEGYSVSREKKESFPLTVTSAQKNPTAFYLCASSIRDWYNEQFFGPGTRLTVL.

This clone was detected ten times or more. The CDR3 goes on 3 residues after the read ends, and that part is filled in from the germline J gene. This chain joins TRBV7-6 and TRBJ1-2; a weak D match, TRBD1 (6 bases). CDR1 is SGHVS and CDR2 is FNYEAQ in the germline V gene. The CDR3 runs 15 residues. CDR3 protein: CASSSVVGRGKGYTF. The sequenced part of the CDR3 DNA is TGTGCCAGCAGCTCTGTCGTGGGCAGGGGAAAGGGC.

Of note for this clone: The read terminates 3 residues before the CDR3 end, so the remaining end is supplied by the germline J gene. The V call is TRBV11-3, the J call TRBJ1-1, with 11 bases that match TRBD1. Germline CDR1 and CDR2: SGHNT and YENEEA. V trimming: 3 bases; J trimming: 6 bases; junction bases outside the gene matches: 6. The CDR3 extends over 15 amino acids. The part of the CDR3 DNA that was read is TGTGCCAGCAGCTTCGGACAGGGGGCTCAGTCTGAA. It yields the protein CASSFGQGAQSE. The full CDR3 protein reads CASSFGQGAQSEAFF.

In this sample, this clone turned up a few times. CDR3 DNA (partial): TGTGCCAGCAGTTACCAACTAGGGGGAATAGACGAG. Amino acids: CASSYQLGGIDE. The whole CDR3 sequence reads CASSYQLGGIDEQYF. The gene calls are TRBV11-2 and TRBJ2-7; tentative D call: TRBD1 (6 bases). The read ends 3 residues before the CDR3 terminus; that terminus is restored from the germline J gene. The V gene lost 6 bases and the J gene lost 5 bases, with 20 bases spanning the gap. Germline CDR1 reads SGHAT; CDR2 reads FQNNGV. The CDR3 totals 15 residues.

This clone was found a few times. The sequenced fragment ends 3 residues before the CDR3 boundary, so the rest is inferred from the germline J gene. The rearrangement uses TRBV7-3 and TRBJ2-5, with a tentative D call TRBD2 (7 bases). Germline CDR1 is SGHTA and CDR2 is FQGTGA. V was cut by 3 bases and J by 5 bases, with 19 bases left in between. This CDR3 is built from 16 residues. CDR3 residues: CASSLVGRGGPETQYF. The DNA read from the CDR3 is TGTGCCAGCAGCTTGGTGGGGAGGGGGGGCCCGGAGACC.

Notes on this clone: The read gets to within 3 residues of the CDR3 end, and the germline J gene fills in the rest. This sequence joins TRBV19 and TRBJ2-7; possibly TRBD2 for D (5 bases). Trimming removed 3 bases at V and 5 bases at J, with 11 bases between. There are 13 residues in the CDR3. Per the germline V gene, CDR1 is LNHDA and CDR2 is SQIVND (reference sequence). This chain's CDR3 is CASSIGVWDEQYF. The part of the CDR3 DNA that was read is TGTGCCAGTAGTATCGGGGTTTGGGACGAG. Variable domain in full (rest from reference TRBV19 and TRBJ2-7): DGGITQSPKYLFRKEGQNVTLSCEQNLNHDAMYWYRQDPGQGLRLIYYSQIVNDFQKGDIAEGYSVSREKKESFPLTVTSAQKNPTAFYLCASSIGVWDEQYFGPGTRLTVT.

This clone has at least ten counts. Sequencing ends 3 residues short of the CDR3 end; the germline J gene provides the rest. This rearrangement joins TRBV7-3 to TRBJ2-5, with D tentatively TRBD1 (6 bases). Trimming removed 1 base at V and 5 bases at J, with 8 bases between. The CDR3 runs to 13 residues. Germline lookup yields CDR1 SGHTA and CDR2 FQGTGA. CDR3 residues: CASSLRQGETQYF. The sequenced part of the CDR3 DNA is TGTGCCAGCAGCTTAAGGCAGGGGGAGACC.

The table lists this clone with many counts. This CDR3 reads CAWRPRGTEAFF. The covered CDR3 bases are TGTGCCTGGAGGCCTAGGGGGACTGAA. The V gene is TRBV30, the J gene TRBJ1-1; possibly TRBD1 for D (6 bases). The observed sequence ends 3 residues before the CDR3 terminus, with the missing tail filled in from the germline J gene. V lost 3 bases and J 5 bases, leaving 10 bases between the germline ends. The CDR3 length is 12 residues. Germline V gives CDR1 GTSNPN, CDR2 SVGIG (reference sequence).

This clone is labeled as medium-sized. The CDR3 protein is CASTLDRGSVAFF. Incomplete CDR3 DNA: TGTGCCAGCACCCTAGACAGGGGATCGGTA. This sequence joins TRBV2 and TRBJ1-1; 8 bases agree with TRBD1. The read ends 3 residues shy of where the CDR3 ends; the end is completed using the germline J gene. This CDR3 is built from 13 residues. The germline CDR1 and CDR2 sequences are SNHLY and FYNNEI.

This clone was seen many times. The sequenced fragment ends 3 residues before the CDR3 boundary, so the rest is inferred from the germline J gene. The sample contains more than one DNA sequence encoding this CDR3. V and J are TRBV5-1 and TRBJ1-3; D gene unclear. V lost 0 bases to trimming and J lost 0 bases, with 7 bases between them. Germline CDR1 SGHRS, CDR2 YFSETQ. This CDR3 is built from 15 residues. This chain's CDR3 is CASSLDASSGNTIYF. The CDR3 bases that were read are TGCGCCAGCAGCTTGGATGCGTCCTCTGGAAACACC.

Note on this clone: This may come from a read error, since a much larger clone is one base off. From the germline J gene comes the end of the CDR3, since the read stops 3 residues before it. The V and J genes are TRBV7-8 and TRBJ2-7; D tentatively fits TRBD1 or TRBD2 (7 bases each). Trimming cost V 2 bases and J 2 bases, with 13 bases left between them. Germline V lookup: CDR1 SGHVS, CDR2 FQNEAQ. The CDR3 contains 15 residues. The part of the CDR3 DNA that was read is TGTGCCAGCAGCTTAAGGGAGGGGGCAACCTACGAG. The encoded protein is CASSLREGATYE. The entire CDR3 protein reads CASSLREGATYEQYF.

This clone occurred many times. Coverage ceases 3 residues before the CDR3 finishes, and the germline J gene fills in the end. V usage is TRBV6-4 and J usage is TRBJ2-2; D is unresolved. This CDR3 has 16 residues. V lost 0 bases, J lost 0 bases, and 8 bases lay in between. The germline gives CDR1 MRHNA, CDR2 SNTAGT. CDR3 DNA, as far as it was read: TGTGCCAGCAGTGACTCCATTAACTCGAACACCGGGGAG. Its translation: CASSDSINSNTGE. The entire CDR3 reads CASSDSINSNTGELFF.

As to this clone: Sequencing ends 3 residues short of the CDR3 end; the germline J gene provides the rest. The rearrangement joins TRBV2 to TRBJ2-1; D unclear. Trimming pared 6 bases from V and 7 bases from J, leaving 4 bases between. Germline values: CDR1 SNHLY, CDR2 FYNNEI. The CDR3 spans 10 residues. The sequenced CDR3 bases are TGTGCCAGCAGCGTAAATGAG. Amino acids: CASSVNE. The full CDR3 protein is CASSVNEQFF.

As regards this clone: The read stops 3 residues short of the end of the CDR3; the missing end is completed from the germline J gene. The chain couples TRBV19 to TRBJ1-1, with D possibly TRBD1 on 5 matching bases. CDR1 is LNHDA and CDR2 is SQIVND in the germline V gene (reference sequence). This CDR3 comprises 13 residues. The CDR3 here is CASIQGGEIEAFF. Incomplete CDR3 DNA: TGTGCCAGTATCCAGGGCGGGGAGATCGAA.

This clone was detected many times. The read falls 3 residues short of the CDR3 end, and the missing part is taken from the germline J gene. V usage is TRBV20-1 and J usage is TRBJ2-3; TRBD1 agrees at 11 bases. V was clipped by 6 bases and J by 4 bases; unmatched bases: 3. This CDR3 contains 13 residues. Germline-derived CDR1 and CDR2 are DFQATT and SNEGSKA (reference sequence). The CDR3 here is CSAPGQGADTQYF. CDR3 DNA, as far as it was read: TGCAGTGCACCGGGACAGGGGGCAGATACG.

The table lists this clone with many counts. The read ends 3 residues before the CDR3 terminus; that terminus is restored from the germline J gene. V usage is TRBV20-1 and J usage is TRBJ2-5, with D perhaps matching TRBD2 (6 bases). V lost 0 bases to trimming and J lost 5 bases, with 22 bases between them. The CDR3 contains 17 residues. Per germline, CDR1 DFQATT and CDR2 SNEGSKA (reference sequence). The CDR3 sequence: CSARDLMGLGRGETQYF. The CDR3 DNA, read in part, is TGCAGTGCTAGAGATCTTATGGGCCTTGGGCGGGGTGAGACC.

Concerning this clone: The read comes to an end 3 residues before the CDR3 does, leaving the germline J gene to fill in the end. The V gene is TRBV6-2 or TRBV6-3, the J gene TRBJ2-5; no firm D call. Germline V gives CDR1 MNHEY, CDR2 SVGEGT. The CDR3 totals 11 residues. The V gene lost 6 bases and the J gene lost 3 bases, with 5 bases spanning the gap. CDR3 residues: CASSPEETQYF. The covered CDR3 bases are TGTGCCAGCAGCCCAGAAGAGACC.

Many counts were recorded for this clone. The read ends 3 residues shy of where the CDR3 ends; the end is completed using the germline J gene. The chain couples TRBV19 to TRBJ2-7, with TRBD2 matching 7 bases. This CDR3 region has 14 residues. The trim removed 5 bases at V and 4 bases at J, leaving 8 bases unmatched. Per the germline V gene, CDR1 is LNHDA and CDR2 is SQIVND (reference sequence). The CDR3 region is CASSLRDYVYEQYF. CDR3 DNA, as far as it was read: TGTGCCAGTAGTCTCCGGGACTACGTTTACGAG.